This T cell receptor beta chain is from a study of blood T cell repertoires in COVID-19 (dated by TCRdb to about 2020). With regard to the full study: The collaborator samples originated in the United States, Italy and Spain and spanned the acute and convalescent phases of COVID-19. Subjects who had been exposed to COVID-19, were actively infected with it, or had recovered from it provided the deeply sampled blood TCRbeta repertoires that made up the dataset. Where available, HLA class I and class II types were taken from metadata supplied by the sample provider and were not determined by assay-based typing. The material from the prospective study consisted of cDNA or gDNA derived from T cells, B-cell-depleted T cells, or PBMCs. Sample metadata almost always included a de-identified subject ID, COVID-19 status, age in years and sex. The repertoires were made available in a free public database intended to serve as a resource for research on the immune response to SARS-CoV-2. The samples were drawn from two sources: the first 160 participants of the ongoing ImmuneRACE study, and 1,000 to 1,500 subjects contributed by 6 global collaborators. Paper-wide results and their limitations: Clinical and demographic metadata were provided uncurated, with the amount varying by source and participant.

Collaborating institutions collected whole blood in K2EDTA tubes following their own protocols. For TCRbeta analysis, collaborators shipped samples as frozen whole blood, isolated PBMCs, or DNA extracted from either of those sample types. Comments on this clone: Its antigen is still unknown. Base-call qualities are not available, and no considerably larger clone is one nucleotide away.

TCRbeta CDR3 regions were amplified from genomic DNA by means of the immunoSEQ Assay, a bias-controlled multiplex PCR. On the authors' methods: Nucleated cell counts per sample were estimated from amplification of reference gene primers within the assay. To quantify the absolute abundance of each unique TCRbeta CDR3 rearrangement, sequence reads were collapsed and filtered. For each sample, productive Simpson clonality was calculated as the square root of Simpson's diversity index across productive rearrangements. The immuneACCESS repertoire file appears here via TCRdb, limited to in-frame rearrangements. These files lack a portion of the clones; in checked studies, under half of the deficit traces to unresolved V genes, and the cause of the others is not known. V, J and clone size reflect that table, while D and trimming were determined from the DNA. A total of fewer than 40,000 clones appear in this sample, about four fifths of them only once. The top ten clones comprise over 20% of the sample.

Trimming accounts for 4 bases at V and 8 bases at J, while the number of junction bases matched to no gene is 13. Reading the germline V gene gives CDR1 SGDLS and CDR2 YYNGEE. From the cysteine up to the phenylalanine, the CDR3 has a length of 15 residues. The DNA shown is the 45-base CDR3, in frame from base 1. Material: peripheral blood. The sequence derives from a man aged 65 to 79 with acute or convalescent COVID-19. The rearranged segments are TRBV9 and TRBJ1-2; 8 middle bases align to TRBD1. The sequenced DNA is TGTGCCAGCAGCTCACAGGGGGGAGCTCTTATCGGCTACACCTTC. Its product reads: CASSSQGGALIGYTF.